The 18 T cell receptor beta chains listed next were all sequenced from one sample in a study of blood T cell repertoires in COVID-19. Sequenced by immunoSEQ multiplex PCR; TCRdb stores in-frame clones only, minus some. The table lists 250,000 to 300,000 clones, 80% to 85% of them singletons. The sample taken for sequencing was PBMCs or T cells enriched from blood (not recorded which). The receptors here all came from a man aged 35 to 55 who had been exposed to COVID-19.

The chain joins TRBV30 to TRBJ1-4, with D unclear. Germline V lookup: CDR1 GTSNPN, CDR2 SVGIG (reference sequence). CDR3 length equals 14 residues. Trimming removed 0 bases from V and 8 bases from J, with 13 bases in between. CDR3 amino acids: CAWSVYSPREKLFF. CDR3 nucleotide sequence: TGTGCCTGGAGTGTATATAGCCCACGGGAAAAACTGTTTTTT.

The chain has TRBV15 and TRBJ1-5, with 8 bases aligning to TRBD1. Germline V gene lookup returns CDR1 LNHNV and CDR2 YYDKDF (reference sequence). The CDR3 covers 16 residues. V trimming: 0 bases; J trimming: 7 bases; junction bases outside the gene matches: 8. The CDR3 spells CATSREDRVAGQPQHF. The CDR3 coding sequence is TGTGCCACCAGCAGAGAGGACAGGGTAGCTGGGCAGCCCCAGCATTTT. The full variable domain, completed using reference TRBV15 and TRBJ1-5, is DAMVIQNPRYQVTQFGKPVTLSCSQTLNHNVMYWYQQKSSQAPKLLFHYYDKDFNNEADTPDNFQSRRPNTSFCFLDIRSPGLGDTAMYLCATSREDRVAGQPQHFGDGTRLSIL.

The rearrangement joins TRBV7-2 to TRBJ2-7; a weak D match, TRBD1 (5 bases). Germline lookup yields CDR1 SGHTA and CDR2 FQGNSA. Between the trimmed V and J ends, which lost 4 bases and 3 bases, there was a span of 16 bases. The CDR3 sequence is 15 residues long. The CDR3 region is CASSSMPGSNYEQYF. The CDR3 DNA follows: TGTGCCAGCAGCTCCATGCCAGGGTCTAACTACGAGCAGTACTTC.

The chain joins TRBV3-1 (or the pseudogene TRBV3-2) to TRBJ2-5, with D possibly matching TRBD2 (6 bases). Germline CDR1 reads LGHDT; CDR2 reads YNNKEL (reference sequence). V was trimmed by 1 base and J by 5 bases, leaving 14 bases between them. CDR3 size: 15 residues. The CDR3 DNA reads TGTGCCAGCAGCCAAGCCCTCGGAGGGTTTGAGACCCAGTACTTC. Translation gives CASSQALGGFETQYF.

This clone was found a few times. V is TRBV24-1 and J is TRBJ2-3; TRBD2 matches 8 bases. The germline V gene has CDR1 KGHDR and CDR2 SFDVKD. CDR3 length equals 15 residues. J lost 4 bases, V lost 7 bases, and 9 bases had no gene match. The CDR3 loop reads CATSPGGIGSDTQYF. The CDR3 coding sequence is TGTGCCACCAGCCCGGGAGGGATCGGCTCAGATACGCAGTATTTT.

This clone was seen just once. The chain carries TRBV10-1 and TRBJ1-3, with D unresolved. Germline V gene lookup returns CDR1 WNHNN and CDR2 SYGVQD (reference sequence). The germline V and J ends were trimmed by 3 bases and 3 bases, with 6 bases remaining between them. The CDR3 is 13 residues long. The CDR3 region is CASSDGNGNTIYF. The CDR3 bases are TGCGCCAGCAGTGACGGGAATGGAAACACCATATATTTT.

DNA of the CDR3: TGTGCCTGGGGACGTGGGGGCAGCTCCTACGAGCAGTACTTC. Protein: CAWGRGGSSYEQYF. The chain combines TRBV30 with TRBJ2-7, with D possibly matching TRBD1 (6 bases). CDR3 length equals 14 residues. Trimming cost V 5 bases and J 0 bases, with 14 bases left between them. Germline loops: CDR1 GTSNPN, CDR2 SVGIG (reference sequence).

The genes are TRBV28 and TRBJ1-2, with 9 bases matching TRBD1. Germline V gene sequence: CDR1 MDHEN, CDR2 SYDVKM. This CDR3 contains 14 residues. The junction had 5 bases not matched to a gene; V was cut back by 5 bases and J by 4 bases. The CDR3 sequence: CASSNRGLGYGYTF. For the CDR3, the DNA is TGTGCCAGCAGTAACAGGGGGCTTGGCTATGGCTACACCTTC.

The chain joins TRBV25-1 to TRBJ1-1, with 11 bases that match TRBD1. Germline CDR1 MGHDK, CDR2 SYGVNS. V dropped 6 bases and J dropped 4; count of bases not matched to a gene: 4. The CDR3 has 14 amino acids. The CDR3 sequence is CASRDRGLSTEAFF. The CDR3 DNA reads TGTGCCAGCAGGGACAGGGGGCTTTCCACTGAAGCTTTCTTT.

This chain uses TRBV21-1 with TRBJ2-3; TRBD1 reflects the table's D call only, with no check against the DNA. TRBV21-1 is labeled a pseudogene. CDR3 length: 14 residues. The CDR3 DNA is TGTGCCAGCAACATGGGGCGGAACACAGATACGCAGTATTTT. It codes for CASNMGRNTDTQYF.

This clone was seen a few times. The gene calls are TRBV10-1 and TRBJ2-7; 9 bases are a match to TRBD1. The V gene's germline CDR1 is WNHNN and CDR2 SYGVQD (reference sequence). This CDR3 is 13 amino acids long. The ends lost 6 bases at V and 6 bases at J; junction bases unmatched: 6. CDR3 sequence (DNA): TGCGCCAGCAGCCCCGTGACAGGGGGCGAGCAGTACTTC. Protein: CASSPVTGGEQYF.

This clone has ten or more counts. The chain joins TRBV7-9 to TRBJ2-5, with 9 nucleotides matching TRBD1. V shed 4 bases and J 5 bases; nucleotides not matched to a gene: 14. The CDR3 loop spans 17 amino acids. Looked up from germline, CDR1 is SEHNR and CDR2 is FQNEAQ (reference sequence). The CDR3 loop reads CASSSSGTGNLGETQYF. The CDR3, as DNA: TGTGCCAGCAGCTCCTCCGGGACAGGGAATCTAGGGGAGACCCAGTACTTC.

The chain employs TRBV7-2 and TRBJ2-5; 12 nucleotides line up with TRBD2. The trim removed 0 bases at V and 9 bases at J, leaving 23 bases unmatched. The CDR3 runs 21 residues. Germline V lookup: CDR1 SGHTA, CDR2 FQGNSA. The CDR3 nucleotides read TGTGCCAGCAGCTTAGCGACTAGCGGGAGTGGCCGAGGTAGAGAGAAAGTGGCCCAGTACTTC. It translates to CASSLATSGSGRGREKVAQYF.

This clone turned up a few times. Compared with germline, one end of the junction differs, possibly owing to a read error. This sequence joins TRBV28 and TRBJ1-5; maybe TRBD1 (5 bases). The CDR3 loop spans 13 amino acids. CDR1 is MDHEN, CDR2 SYDVKM, per germline. CDR3 sequence (DNA): TGTGCCACCAGTCGAGGGGAGGATCAGCCCCAGCATTTT. This gives the protein CATSRGEDQPQHF.

In regard to this clone: Other DNA sequences within the sample encode an identical CDR3. This chain joins TRBV10-1 and TRBJ1-3; no clear D gene. The CDR3 loop spans 15 amino acids. Germline V lookup: CDR1 WNHNN, CDR2 SYGVQD (reference sequence). V shed 0 bases and J shed 0 bases, with 6 bases lying between them. CDR3 nucleotides: TGCGCCAGCAGTGAGTCCGGTGGCTCTGGAAACACCATATATTTT. Its translation: CASSESGGSGNTIYF.

V is TRBV10-2 and J is TRBJ2-3; no firm D call. This CDR3 is built from 14 residues. Trimming took off 4 bases at V and 5 bases at J, with 13 bases between the two ends. Germline values: CDR1 WSHSY, CDR2 SAAADI. The CDR3 protein is CASSGIRVKDTQYF. The CDR3 nucleotides are TGCGCCAGCAGTGGAATTCGGGTGAAAGATACGCAGTATTTT.

This chain uses TRBV7-9 with TRBJ1-5; 7 positions agree with TRBD1. V lost 5 bases and J lost 7; bases outside the gene matches: 14. CDR3 size: 16 residues. Germline CDR1 SEHNR, CDR2 FQNEAQ (reference sequence). The CDR3: CASSMEGAVEEQPQHF. CDR3 DNA sequence: TGTGCCAGCAGCATGGAGGGGGCGGTGGAAGAACAGCCCCAGCATTTT.

CDR3 residues: CASRMTTLDQPQHF. The CDR3 coding sequence is TGTGCCAGCAGAATGACAACTCTGGATCAGCCCCAGCATTTT. The gene calls are TRBV2 and TRBJ1-5, with D unclear. This CDR3 region has 14 residues. Germline V gene lookup returns CDR1 SNHLY and CDR2 FYNNEI. Trimming shortened V by 6 bases and J by 5 bases, and 14 bases separated the two germline ends.